This T cell receptor (beta chain) was retrieved from a study of shared clonotypes between healthy human individuals. Overall study: Two female and a few male donors aged 18 to 49 were enrolled. Every donor yielded three CD4 naive, three CD4 memory, two CD8 naive and one CD8 memory plate.

The method was immunoSEQ multiplex PCR; TCRdb's version includes in-frame clones alone and lacks a portion of them. The repertoire has roughly 1.5 million clones, 95% to 99% of them found once; the top ten carry roughly 0.4%. The source is a man aged 25 to 45 in good health. Source material: naive CD4+ T cells sorted from blood. Documented subset: CD45RA+ positively selected.

The CDR3 nucleotides are TGTGCCACCAGCAGAGACCAGGGGGGGTTAGGCTATGGCTACACCTTC. Amino acid sequence: CATSRDQGGLGYGYTF. V and J are TRBV15 and TRBJ1-2; 7 bases match TRBD1. Unmatched junction bases numbered 8, after V lost 0 bases and J lost 4 bases. The CDR3 loop spans 16 amino acids. Looked up from germline, CDR1 is LNHNV and CDR2 is YYDKDF (reference sequence).